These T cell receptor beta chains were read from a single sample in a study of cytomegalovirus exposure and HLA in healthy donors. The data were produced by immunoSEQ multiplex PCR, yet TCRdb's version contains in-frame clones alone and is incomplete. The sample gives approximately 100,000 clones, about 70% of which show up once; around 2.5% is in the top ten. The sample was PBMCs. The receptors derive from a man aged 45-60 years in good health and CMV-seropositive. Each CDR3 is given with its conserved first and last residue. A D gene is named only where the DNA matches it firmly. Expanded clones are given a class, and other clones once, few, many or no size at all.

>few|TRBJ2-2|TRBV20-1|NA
TGCAGTGCTACTTACACCGGGGAGCTGTTTTTT
CSATYTGELFF
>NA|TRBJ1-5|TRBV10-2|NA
TGCGCCAGCAGTCCCACAGGAGGCAATCAGCCCCAGCATTTT
CASSPTGGNQPQHF
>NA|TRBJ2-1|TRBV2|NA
TGTGCCAGCAGTGAATCCTCAGGGAAGCATGAGCAGTTCTTC
CASSESSGKHEQFF
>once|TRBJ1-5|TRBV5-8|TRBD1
TGTGCCAGCAGCTCGGGGACAGGAAGGGCTCAGCCCCAGCATTTT
CASSSGTGRAQPQHF
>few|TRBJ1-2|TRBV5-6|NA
TGTGCCAGCAGCCCGGTGGGGCCCGCCTATGGCTACACCTTC
CASSPVGPAYGYTF
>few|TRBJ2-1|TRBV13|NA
TGTGCCAGCAGCTTAGGAAAATATTGGCCGTTCTTC
CASSLGKYWPFF
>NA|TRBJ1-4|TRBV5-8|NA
TGTGCCAGCAGCTTGGGGGGCATGGGGAATGAAAAACTGTTTTTT
CASSLGGMGNEKLFF
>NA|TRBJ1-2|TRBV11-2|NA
TGTGCCAGCAGCCAGGGGCTAGCGGGGCCTAACTATGGCTACACCTTC
CASSQGLAGPNYGYTF
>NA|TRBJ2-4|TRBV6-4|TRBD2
TGTGCCAGCAGTGACCCCGGGACTAGTGGGTGGGTAGCCAAAAACATTCAGTACTTC
CASSDPGTSGWVAKNIQYF
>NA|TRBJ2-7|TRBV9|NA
TGTGCCAGCAGCGTAGGGGCGGGCGAGCAGTACTTC
CASSVGAGEQYF
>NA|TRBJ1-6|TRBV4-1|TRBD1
TGCGCCAGCAGCCAAGTGAGACAGGGTAAAAATTCACCCCTCCACTTT
CASSQVRQGKNSPLHF
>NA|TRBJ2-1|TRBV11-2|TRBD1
TGTGCCAGCAGCGGGATCGGGACAGGGATTTACAATGAGCAGTTCTTC
CASSGIGTGIYNEQFF
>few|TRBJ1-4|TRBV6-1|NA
TGTGCCAGCTCTACCAACAGAAATGAAAAACTGTTTTTT
CASSTNRNEKLFF
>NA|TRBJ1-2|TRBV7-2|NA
TGTGCCAGCAGCTTAGCACAGGGTGGCGGGGGCTACACCTTC
CASSLAQGGGGYTF
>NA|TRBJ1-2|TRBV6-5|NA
TGTGCCAGCAGTTACTCGCGGGGGGCAGGGGGCTACACCTTC
CASSYSRGAGGYTF
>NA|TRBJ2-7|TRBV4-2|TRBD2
TGTGCCAGCAGCCAATCTCTCCTGGGCGGGGGGGCGCTTTACGAGCAGTACTTC
CASSQSLLGGGALYEQYF
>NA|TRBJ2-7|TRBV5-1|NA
TGCGCCAGCGCGGAACTGCGGGGCACCTACGAGCAGTACTTC
CASAELRGTYEQYF
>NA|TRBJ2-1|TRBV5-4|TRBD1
TGTGCCAGCAGCCCAGACAGGGGGCGAAGGGATGAGCAGTTCTTC
CASSPDRGRRDEQFF
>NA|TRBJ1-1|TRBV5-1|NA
TGCGCCAGCAGCAGCAACAGGAACACTGAAGCTTTCTTT
CASSSNRNTEAFF
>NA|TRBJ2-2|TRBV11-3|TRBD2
TGTGCCAGCAGCCAAAGACGCGGGGGCACCGGGGAGCTGTTTTTT
CASSQRRGGTGELFF
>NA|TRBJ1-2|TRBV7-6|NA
TGTGCCAGCAGCTCCGCACCGGGGAACATTCCGGCCGGCTACACCTTC
CASSSAPGNIPAGYTF
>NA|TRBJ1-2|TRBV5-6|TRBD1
TGTGCCAGCAGCTCCCTTGGACAGGGGAAATATGGCTACACCTTC
CASSSLGQGKYGYTF